The present entry profiles one T cell receptor beta chain with its context. The repertoire was sequenced with immunoSEQ multiplex PCR; TCRdb's copy has only in-frame clones and lacks some. The profile shows roughly 260,000 clones, 88% of them singletons. This entry belongs to a study of blood T cell repertoires in COVID-19. V was cut by 0 bases and J by 8 bases, with 20 bases left in between. Germline CDR1 reads LNHDA; CDR2 reads SQIVND (reference sequence). The CDR3 spans 17 residues. The sequence was obtained from a man between 60 and 75 years old who had recovered from COVID-19. V gene TRBV19 combines with J gene TRBJ1-5; tentative D call: TRBD1 (6 bases). Sequencing was done on a sample of peripheral blood. Here the CDR3 reads CASSIDRTASGREPQHF. The CDR3 DNA reads as TGTGCCAGTAGTATAGACCGGACAGCGTCGGGACGGGAGCCCCAGCATTTT.